The rows below give T cell receptor beta chains drawn from one sample of a study of blood T cell repertoires in COVID-19. TCRdb's copy holds only in-frame clones and misses some; the assay was immunoSEQ multiplex PCR. This table holds about 310,000 clones, approximately 89% found once. The sample taken for sequencing was PBMCs or T cells enriched from blood (not recorded which). These receptors were obtained from a woman aged 25 to 45 who had recovered from COVID-19. Both conserved end residues are part of each CDR3. The D gene is left open where the match is weak. Only some rows state a clone size, as once, few, many or a class for expanded clones.

clone size	D gene	V gene	J gene	CDR3 protein	CDR3 DNA
.	TRBD1	TRBV7-9	TRBJ1-5	CASSLGQGVGQPQHF	TGTGCCAGCAGCTTGGGACAGGGGGTCGGTCAGCCCCAGCATTTT
.	.	TRBV4-2	TRBJ2-7	CASSQDVFSDRFYEQYF	TGTGCCAGCAGCCAAGATGTTTTTTCCGACAGATTTTACGAGCAGTACTTC
.	TRBD2	TRBV5-1	TRBJ2-1	CASRRGLAGYEQFF	TGCGCCAGCAGGCGCGGACTAGCGGGTTATGAGCAGTTCTTC
.	.	TRBV3-1/TRBV3-2	TRBJ1-1	CASSPRGGNTEAFF	TGTGCCAGCAGCCCGCGAGGGGGGAACACTGAAGCTTTCTTT
.	.	TRBV11-2	TRBJ2-7	CASTQGVPYEQYF	TGTGCCAGCACCCAAGGAGTCCCCTACGAGCAGTACTTC
.	TRBD1	TRBV4-1	TRBJ2-7	CASSRQGQGTYEQYF	TGCGCCAGCAGCCGCCAGGGACAGGGGACCTACGAGCAGTACTTC
.	TRBD1	TRBV9	TRBJ1-2	CASSVGNQDRAYGYTF	TGTGCCAGCAGCGTCGGAAATCAGGACAGGGCCTATGGCTACACCTTC
.	TRBD1	TRBV24-1	TRBJ2-5	CATSGLPGTEEETQYF	TGTGCCACCAGTGGTCTCCCCGGGACAGAGGAAGAGACCCAGTACTTC
.	.	TRBV6-5	TRBJ2-2	CASSPYGGSTGELFF	TGTGCCAGCAGTCCATATGGAGGGTCTACCGGGGAGCTGTTTTTT
.	TRBD1	TRBV27	TRBJ1-5	CASQARGQGAHQPQHF	TGTGCCAGCCAAGCAAGAGGACAGGGGGCACATCAGCCCCAGCATTTT
.	.	TRBV18	TRBJ1-6	CASSPPNRDYNSPLHF	TGTGCCAGCTCACCACCGAACAGAGATTATAATTCACCCCTCCACTTT
.	.	TRBV19	TRBJ1-2	CASKENRKGGNYGYTF	TGTGCCAGTAAGGAAAACCGTAAGGGAGGTAACTATGGCTACACCTTC
.	TRBD1	TRBV30	TRBJ1-1	CAWSIGTGIGAFF	TGTGCCTGGAGTATCGGGACAGGGATAGGGGCTTTCTTT
.	.	TRBV20-1	TRBJ1-2	CSASYGGYGYTF	TGCAGTGCTAGTTACGGGGGCTATGGCTACACCTTC
.	.	TRBV6-5	TRBJ2-1	CASNDFYNEQFF	TGTGCCAGCAACGACTTCTACAATGAGCAGTTCTTC
.	.	TRBV2	TRBJ1-3	CASSVAVRNTIYF	TGTGCCAGCAGTGTGGCCGTTCGAAACACCATATATTTT
.	TRBD2	TRBV30	TRBJ2-3	CAWSVVGLAGPLSTDTQYF	TGTGCCTGGAGTGTGGTGGGGCTAGCGGGGCCCCTTAGCACAGATACGCAGTATTTT
.	.	TRBV6-5	TRBJ1-1	CASSYAQGSNGEAFF	TGTGCCAGCAGTTACGCACAGGGTTCGAACGGTGAAGCTTTCTTT
.	.	TRBV10-3	TRBJ1-6	CAISQPGESSYNSPLHF	TGTGCCATCAGTCAGCCCGGAGAAAGCTCCTATAATTCACCCCTCCACTTT
.	TRBD2	TRBV2	TRBJ2-1	CASSGLAGGPDEQFF	TGTGCCAGCTCGGGACTAGCGGGAGGGCCTGATGAGCAGTTCTTC
few	.	TRBV21-1	TRBJ1-6	CASSKRDRGSPLHF	TGTGCCAGCAGCAAAAGGGACAGGGGTTCACCCCTCCACTTT
.	.	TRBV7-2	TRBJ1-6	CASSPRGGSNSPLHF	TGTGCCAGCAGCCCAAGGGGGGGTTCTAATTCACCCCTCCACTTT
.	.	TRBV27	TRBJ2-1	CASSLSLLIKTGPEQFF	TGTGCCAGCAGTTTGAGTTTGCTGATAAAAACAGGACCCGAGCAGTTCTTC
.	.	TRBV21-1	TRBJ2-3	CASSYPNTTSSSADTQYF	TGTGCCAGCAGCTATCCCAATACTACATCCTCGTCGGCAGATACGCAGTATTTT
.	TRBD1	TRBV16	TRBJ2-5	CASWGQGSDETQYF	TGTGCCAGCTGGGGACAGGGGTCGGACGAGACCCAGTACTTC
few	TRBD2	TRBV4-1	TRBJ2-1	CASSGQGLAGVNEQFF	TGCGCCAGCAGCGGACAAGGACTAGCGGGAGTCAATGAGCAGTTCTTC
few	.	TRBV19	TRBJ2-7	CASSIAGESSYEQYF	TGTGCCAGTAGTATAGCGGGGGAAAGCTCCTACGAGCAGTACTTC
.	TRBD2	TRBV4-2	TRBJ2-1	CASSHNRDYLYNEQFF	TGTGCCAGCAGCCACAATCGGGACTACCTTTACAATGAGCAGTTCTTC
.	TRBD1	TRBV14	TRBJ2-7	CASSRDSYYEQYF	TGTGCCAGCAGCCGGGACAGTTACTACGAGCAGTACTTC
.	.	TRBV5-8	TRBJ1-3	CASSLPGYSGNTIYF	TGTGCCAGCAGCTTGCCGGGGTACTCTGGAAACACCATATATTTT
.	.	TRBV7-9	TRBJ2-7	CASSLLQHTYEQYF	TGTGCCAGCAGCTTGCTGCAACACACCTACGAGCAGTACTTC
.	.	TRBV25-1	TRBJ1-4	CASSLPGGLEEKLFF	TGTGCCAGCAGTTTACCGGGGGGCTTGGAAGAAAAACTGTTTTTT
.	.	TRBV20-1	TRBJ1-2	CSLPRYYGYTF	TGCAGTCTTCCCCGGTACTATGGCTACACCTTC
once	TRBD2	TRBV11-3	TRBJ2-1	CASSEVQGREGAYNEQFF	TGTGCCAGCAGCGAAGTACAGGGGCGGGAGGGGGCCTACAATGAGCAGTTCTTC
.	TRBD2	TRBV27	TRBJ2-7	CASSRTSGGGSSYEQYF	TGTGCCAGCAGTAGGACTAGCGGAGGAGGGAGCTCCTACGAGCAGTACTTC
.	TRBD1	TRBV7-9	TRBJ1-1	CASSPRGPDTEAFF	TGTGCCAGCAGCCCCAGGGGGCCCGACACTGAAGCTTTCTTT
.	TRBD2	TRBV30	TRBJ2-3	CAWSVRGADTQYF	TGTGCCTGGAGTGTTCGGGGGGCAGATACGCAGTATTTT
once	TRBD1	TRBV28	TRBJ2-7	CASSRGQGIYEQYF	TGTGCCAGCAGTCGTGGACAGGGAATCTACGAGCAGTACTTC